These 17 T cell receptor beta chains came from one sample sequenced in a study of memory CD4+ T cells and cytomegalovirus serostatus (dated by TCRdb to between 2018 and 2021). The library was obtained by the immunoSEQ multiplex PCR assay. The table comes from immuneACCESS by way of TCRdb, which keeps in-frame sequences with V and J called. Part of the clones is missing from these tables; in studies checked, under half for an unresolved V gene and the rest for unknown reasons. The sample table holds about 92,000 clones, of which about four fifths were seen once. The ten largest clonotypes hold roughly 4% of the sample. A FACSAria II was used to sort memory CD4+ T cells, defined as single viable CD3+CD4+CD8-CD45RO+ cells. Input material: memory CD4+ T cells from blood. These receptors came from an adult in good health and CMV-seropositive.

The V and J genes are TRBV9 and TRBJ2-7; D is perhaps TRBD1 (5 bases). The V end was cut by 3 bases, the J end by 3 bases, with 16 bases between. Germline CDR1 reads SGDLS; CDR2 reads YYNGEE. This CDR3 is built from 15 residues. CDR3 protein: CASSASTAGVYEQYF. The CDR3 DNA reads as TGTGCCAGCAGCGCATCGACAGCCGGAGTCTACGAGCAGTACTTC.

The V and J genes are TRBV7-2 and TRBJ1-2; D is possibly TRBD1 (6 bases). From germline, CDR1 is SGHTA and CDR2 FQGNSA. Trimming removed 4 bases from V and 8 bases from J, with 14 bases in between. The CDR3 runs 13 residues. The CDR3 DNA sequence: TGTGCCAGCAGCTGGGGTGGCGGGGGCGGCTACACCTTC. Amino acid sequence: CASSWGGGGGYTF.

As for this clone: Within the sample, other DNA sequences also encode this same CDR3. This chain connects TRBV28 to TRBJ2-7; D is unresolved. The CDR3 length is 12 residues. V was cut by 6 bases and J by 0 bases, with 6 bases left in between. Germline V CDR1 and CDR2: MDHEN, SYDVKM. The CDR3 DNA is TGTGCCAGCAGCCTGGGCTCCTACGAGCAGTACTTC. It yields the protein CASSLGSYEQYF.

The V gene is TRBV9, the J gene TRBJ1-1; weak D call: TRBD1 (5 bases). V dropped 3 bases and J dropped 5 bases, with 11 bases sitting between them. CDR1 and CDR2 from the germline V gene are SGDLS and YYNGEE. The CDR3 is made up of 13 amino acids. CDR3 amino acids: CASSAWGSTEAFF. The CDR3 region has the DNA TGTGCCAGCAGCGCATGGGGGAGTACTGAAGCTTTCTTT.

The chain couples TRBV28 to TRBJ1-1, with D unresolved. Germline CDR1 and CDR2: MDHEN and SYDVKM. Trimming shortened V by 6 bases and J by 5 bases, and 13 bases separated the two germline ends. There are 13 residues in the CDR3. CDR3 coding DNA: TGTGCCAGCAGGGCCCTTGTAAGAACTGAAGCTTTCTTT. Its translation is CASRALVRTEAFF.

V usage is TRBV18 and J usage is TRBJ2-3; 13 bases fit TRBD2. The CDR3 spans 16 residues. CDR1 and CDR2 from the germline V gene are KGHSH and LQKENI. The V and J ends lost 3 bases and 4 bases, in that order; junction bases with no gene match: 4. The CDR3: CASSPELAGGSDTQYF. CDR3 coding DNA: TGTGCCAGCTCACCTGAACTAGCGGGAGGGTCAGATACGCAGTATTTT.

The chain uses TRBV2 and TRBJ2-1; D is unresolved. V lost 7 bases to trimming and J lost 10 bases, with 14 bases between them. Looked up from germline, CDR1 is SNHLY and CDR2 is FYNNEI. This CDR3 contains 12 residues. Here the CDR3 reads CASKSDLGEQFF. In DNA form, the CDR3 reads TGTGCCAGCAAGAGTGACCTGGGGGAGCAGTTCTTC.

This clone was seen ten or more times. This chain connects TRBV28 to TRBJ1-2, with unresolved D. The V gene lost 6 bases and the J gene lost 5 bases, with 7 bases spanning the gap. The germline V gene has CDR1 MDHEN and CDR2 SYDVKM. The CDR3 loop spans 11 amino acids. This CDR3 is CASRQDYGYTF. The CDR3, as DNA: TGTGCCAGCAGGCAGGATTATGGCTACACCTTC.

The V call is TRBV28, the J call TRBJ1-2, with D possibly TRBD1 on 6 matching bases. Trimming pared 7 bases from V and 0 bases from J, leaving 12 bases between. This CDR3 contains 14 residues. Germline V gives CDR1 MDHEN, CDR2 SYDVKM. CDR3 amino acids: CASKGVSTNYGYTF. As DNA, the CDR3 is TGTGCCAGCAAGGGGGTATCGACTAACTATGGCTACACCTTC.

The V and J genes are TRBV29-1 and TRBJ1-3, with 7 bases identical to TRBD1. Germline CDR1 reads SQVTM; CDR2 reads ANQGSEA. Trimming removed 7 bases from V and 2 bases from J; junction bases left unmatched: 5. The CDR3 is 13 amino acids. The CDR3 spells CSGADRAGNTIYF. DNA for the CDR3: TGCAGCGGGGCAGACAGGGCTGGAAACACCATATATTTT.

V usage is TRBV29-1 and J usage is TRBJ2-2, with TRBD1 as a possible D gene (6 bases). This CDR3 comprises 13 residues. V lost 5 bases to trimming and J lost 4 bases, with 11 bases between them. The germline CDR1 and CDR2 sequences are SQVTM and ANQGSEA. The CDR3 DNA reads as TGCAGCGTTTCACAGGGAACCACCGGGGAGCTGTTTTTT. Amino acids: CSVSQGTTGELFF.

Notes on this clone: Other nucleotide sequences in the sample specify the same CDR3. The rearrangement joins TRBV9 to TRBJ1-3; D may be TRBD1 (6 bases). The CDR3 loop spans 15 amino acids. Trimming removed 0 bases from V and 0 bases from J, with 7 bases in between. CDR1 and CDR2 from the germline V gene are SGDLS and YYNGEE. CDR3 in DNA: TGTGCCAGCAGCGTAGGGACAGACTCTGGAAACACCATATATTTT. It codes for CASSVGTDSGNTIYF.

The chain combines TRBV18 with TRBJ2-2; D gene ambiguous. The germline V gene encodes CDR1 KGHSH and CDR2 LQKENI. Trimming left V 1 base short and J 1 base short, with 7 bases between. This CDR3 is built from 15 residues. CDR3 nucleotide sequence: TGTGCCAGCTCACCACTTTACCAGAACACCGGGGAGCTGTTTTTT. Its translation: CASSPLYQNTGELFF.

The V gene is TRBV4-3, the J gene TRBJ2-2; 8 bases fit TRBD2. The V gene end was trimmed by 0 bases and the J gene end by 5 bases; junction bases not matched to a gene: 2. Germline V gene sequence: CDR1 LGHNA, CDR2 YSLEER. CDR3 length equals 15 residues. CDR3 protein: CASSQDGGATGELFF. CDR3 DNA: TGCGCCAGCAGCCAAGACGGGGGGGCGACCGGGGAGCTGTTTTTT.

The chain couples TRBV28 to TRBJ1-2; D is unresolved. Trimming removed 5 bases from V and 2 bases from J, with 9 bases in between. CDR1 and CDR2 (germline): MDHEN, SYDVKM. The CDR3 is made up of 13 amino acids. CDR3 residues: CASSPSENYGYTF. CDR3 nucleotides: TGTGCCAGCAGTCCCAGTGAAAACTATGGCTACACCTTC.

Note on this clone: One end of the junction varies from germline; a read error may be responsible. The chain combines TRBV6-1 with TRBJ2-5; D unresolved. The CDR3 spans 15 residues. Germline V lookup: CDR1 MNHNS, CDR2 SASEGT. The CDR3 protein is CASNEGLGLLETQYF. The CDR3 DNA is TGTGCCAGCAATGAAGGTCTGGGGTTGTTGGAGACCCAGTACTTC.

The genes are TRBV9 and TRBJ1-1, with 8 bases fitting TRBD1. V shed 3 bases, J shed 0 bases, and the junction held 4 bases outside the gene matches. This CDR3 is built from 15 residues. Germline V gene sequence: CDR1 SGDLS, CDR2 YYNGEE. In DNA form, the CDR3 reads TGTGCCAGCAGCGACCCGACAGGGGTGAACACTGAAGCTTTCTTT. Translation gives CASSDPTGVNTEAFF.